These T cell receptor beta chains were read from a single sample in a study of blood T cell repertoires in COVID-19. Sequencing was performed with immunoSEQ multiplex PCR; in TCRdb, only in-frame clones are kept and a portion is missing. The sample consists of tens of thousands of clones, around nine tenths of them appearing once. The sequencing sample was made of peripheral blood. These receptors all stem from a human donor in a cohort sampled during active COVID-19. The CDR3 runs from the conserved cysteine through the conserved F or W.

TRBV10-3	14	TRBJ1-1	CAIKGGARNTEAFF
TRBV7-9	14	TRBJ2-1	CASSLGGLYNEQFF
TRBV3-1/TRBV3-2	14	TRBJ2-5	CASSQAESRGTQYF
TRBV18	12	TRBJ1-1	CASSPSTGEAFF
TRBV27	15	TRBJ1-5	CASSLWGQGVSPQHF
TRBV6-6	14	TRBJ2-7	CASTGQGGSYEQYF
TRBV7-8	16	TRBJ2-5	CASSLQTSGGWETQYF
TRBV7-5	14	TRBJ1-6	CARSHQFNNSPLHF
TRBV6-5	13	TRBJ1-1	CASSRQSNTEAFF
TRBV14	15	TRBJ1-4	CASSHRGGLNEKLFF
TRBV20-1	14	TRBJ2-1	CSASEASGGQEQFF
TRBV18	15	TRBJ2-7	CASSPGTGQTGEQYF
TRBV7-2	14	TRBJ2-7	CASSLAWASYEQYF
TRBV30	14	TRBJ1-1	CAWSVQSVNTEAFF
TRBV25-1	14	TRBJ2-1	CASSDSGLLNEQFF
TRBV19	17	TRBJ1-5	CASSIGVDRGFNQPQHF
TRBV12-3/TRBV12-4	12	TRBJ1-4	CASSPSVEKLFF
TRBV7-9	17	TRBJ2-3	CASSFFSGGTITDTQYF
TRBV6-2/TRBV6-3	18	TRBJ2-4	CASSYVPGLDLAKNIQYF
TRBV4-3	15	TRBJ1-1	CASSQIQGVRTEAFF
TRBV11-2	16	TRBJ2-2	CASSLLRGRTTGELFF
TRBV6-6	14	TRBJ1-1	CASSPQGMNTEAFF
TRBV7-2	16	TRBJ2-1	CASSLVGQGARNEQFF
TRBV12-5	15	TRBJ2-2	CASEARLTAGGELFF
TRBV5-1	14	TRBJ1-2	CASGQGQDADGYTF
TRBV2	12	TRBJ2-2	CASSEEPGELFF
TRBV2	13	TRBJ1-5	CASSQGAGQPQHF
TRBV5-6	14	TRBJ2-5	CASGYPGQQETQYF
TRBV7-8	15	TRBJ1-2	CASSFRTGGGNGYTF
TRBV7-8	15	TRBJ1-1	CASSAQGGMNTEAFF
TRBV7-3	17	TRBJ2-3	CASSTSVSGGIADTQYF
TRBV9	14	TRBJ1-2	CASSSPPADYGYTF
TRBV7-8	13	TRBJ2-7	CASSLSGDYEQYF
TRBV7-9	13	TRBJ2-3	CASSPSSTDTQYF
TRBV2	16	TRBJ2-2	CASSRTGKGATGELFF
TRBV30	15	TRBJ2-7	CAWSVGRGILYEQYF
TRBV7-2	15	TRBJ1-2	CASSLGAGQDYGYTF